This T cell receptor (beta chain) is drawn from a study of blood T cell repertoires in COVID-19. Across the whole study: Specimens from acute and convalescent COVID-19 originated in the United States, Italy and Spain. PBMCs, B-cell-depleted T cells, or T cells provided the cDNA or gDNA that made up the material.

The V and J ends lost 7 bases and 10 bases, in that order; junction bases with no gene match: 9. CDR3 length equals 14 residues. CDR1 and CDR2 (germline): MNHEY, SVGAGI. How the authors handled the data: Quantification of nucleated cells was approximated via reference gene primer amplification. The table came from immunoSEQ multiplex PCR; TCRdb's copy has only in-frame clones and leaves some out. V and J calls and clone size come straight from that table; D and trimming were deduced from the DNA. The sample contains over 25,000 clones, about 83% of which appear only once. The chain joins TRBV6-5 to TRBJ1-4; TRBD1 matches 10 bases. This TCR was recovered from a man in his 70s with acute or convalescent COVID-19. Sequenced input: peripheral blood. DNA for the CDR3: TGTGCCAGCACACTCCGGGACAGGGGTCGAAAACTGTTTTTT. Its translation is CASTLRDRGRKLFF.